This T cell receptor beta chain is drawn from a study of shared clonotypes between healthy human individuals. The run depth of the assay was deep. Repertoires were generated with immunoSEQ multiplex PCR, while TCRdb's copy carries only in-frame clones and drops some. In the table there are over 1.5 million clones, 95% to 99% of which are singletons. Overall study results and limits: Relative to clonotypes present in all four donors, those not shared had lower generation probabilities.

The germline V gene encodes CDR1 MNHEY and CDR2 SVGAGI. The CDR3 is made up of 16 amino acids. Deletions cut 3 bases from V and 0 bases from J, with 12 bases between. This clone occurred once. Antigen: not known. Input material: naive CD4+ T cells sorted from blood. Stated subset: CD45RA+ positively selected. This TCR was sampled from a man aged 25-40 years in good health. The gene calls are TRBV6-5 and TRBJ2-4; D is undetermined. The CDR3: CASSYSNLVAKNIQYF. DNA of the CDR3: TGTGCCAGCAGTTATTCCAACCTGGTAGCCAAAAACATTCAGTACTTC.